The rows below give T cell receptor beta chains drawn from one sample of a study of T-cell memory formation after mild COVID-19. TCRdb re-derived calls from the 5' RACE reads in MiXCR, one entry per CDR3 protein. The sample consists of under 350,000 distinct CDR3 sequences, around 15% of them appearing once. Sequenced input: PBMCs or a T cell subset sorted from them (not recorded which). These receptors all come from a man between 18 and 29 years old who had mild COVID-19 (a few samples of this study predate the infection). Cell type and time point are not known. CDR3s include the opening cysteine and the closing phenylalanine or tryptophan. The order of the fields is J gene, V gene, clone size, CDR3 protein. The size entry is marked missing in some rows and otherwise reads once, few, many or a size class.

J gene: TRBJ2-3
V gene: TRBV7-9
clone size: few
CDR3 protein: CAVEGESTDTQYF

J gene: TRBJ2-5
V gene: TRBV6-1
clone size: few
CDR3 protein: CASTIPGGEETQYF

J gene: TRBJ1-1
V gene: TRBV20-1
clone size: -
CDR3 protein: CSARRGQGGSTEAFF

J gene: TRBJ1-1
V gene: TRBV11-2
clone size: -
CDR3 protein: CASSFVQGLNTEAFF

J gene: TRBJ2-3
V gene: TRBV2
clone size: many
CDR3 protein: CASSVVKKARADTQYF

J gene: TRBJ2-2
V gene: TRBV12-3/TRBV12-4
clone size: few
CDR3 protein: CASSLLDFGTPHTGELFF

J gene: TRBJ2-2
V gene: TRBV11-2
clone size: once
CDR3 protein: CASSFGTSGTGELFF

J gene: TRBJ2-2
V gene: TRBV7-6
clone size: -
CDR3 protein: CASKRGASTGELFF

J gene: TRBJ2-1
V gene: TRBV7-9
clone size: -
CDR3 protein: CASSPLKQFF

J gene: TRBJ2-3
V gene: TRBV14
clone size: -
CDR3 protein: CASSPGTARYTDTQYF

J gene: TRBJ2-1
V gene: TRBV14
clone size: -
CDR3 protein: CASSHNGGARDEQFF

J gene: TRBJ1-2
V gene: TRBV7-9
clone size: -
CDR3 protein: CASSSRGHYGYTF

J gene: TRBJ2-7
V gene: TRBV5-1
clone size: few
CDR3 protein: CASSPEMPRQYF

J gene: TRBJ2-3
V gene: TRBV6-4
clone size: many
CDR3 protein: CASSLTAGSTDTQYF

J gene: TRBJ2-1
V gene: TRBV7-6
clone size: many
CDR3 protein: CASSSPGSGSNEQFF

J gene: TRBJ2-5
V gene: TRBV5-1
clone size: many
CDR3 protein: CASSLTSGDQQTQYF

J gene: TRBJ2-2
V gene: TRBV7-9
clone size: many
CDR3 protein: CASFPDSNTGELFF

J gene: TRBJ2-1
V gene: TRBV25-1
clone size: -
CDR3 protein: CASSARVPRGNEQFF

J gene: TRBJ2-2
V gene: TRBV28
clone size: -
CDR3 protein: CASRRPGGELFF

J gene: TRBJ1-4
V gene: TRBV28
clone size: -
CDR3 protein: CASSLAGADEKLFF

J gene: TRBJ1-3
V gene: TRBV21-1
clone size: -
CDR3 protein: CASSLGDLSGNTIYF

J gene: TRBJ1-4
V gene: TRBV7-2
clone size: -
CDR3 protein: CASSPSREGEKLFF

J gene: TRBJ2-3
V gene: TRBV28
clone size: few
CDR3 protein: CASSFRAGGADTQYF

J gene: TRBJ2-3
V gene: TRBV4-3
clone size: -
CDR3 protein: CASSQLGLAGGDTQYF

J gene: TRBJ2-1
V gene: TRBV12-3/TRBV12-4
clone size: few
CDR3 protein: CASSSEGLNEQFF

J gene: TRBJ1-5
V gene: TRBV12-3/TRBV12-4
clone size: few
CDR3 protein: CASSLAGGSNQPQHF

J gene: TRBJ1-4
V gene: TRBV20-1
clone size: few
CDR3 protein: CSARAGRVEKLFF

J gene: TRBJ2-2
V gene: TRBV5-1
clone size: many
CDR3 protein: CASSPGADWVNTGELFF

J gene: TRBJ2-5
V gene: TRBV7-9
clone size: -
CDR3 protein: CATARGNQGTQYF

J gene: TRBJ2-2
V gene: TRBV18
clone size: few
CDR3 protein: CASSPLEGDTGELFF

J gene: TRBJ2-1
V gene: TRBV6-5
clone size: -
CDR3 protein: CASSYSGGGLAGLAYNEQFF

J gene: TRBJ2-3
V gene: TRBV30
clone size: -
CDR3 protein: CAWSLGGTPTRTDTQYF

J gene: TRBJ2-5
V gene: TRBV20-1
clone size: few
CDR3 protein: CSATVGASKGTQYF

J gene: TRBJ2-3
V gene: TRBV28
clone size: few
CDR3 protein: CASSPSRGSEADTQYF

J gene: TRBJ1-4
V gene: TRBV7-9
clone size: few
CDR3 protein: CASSFPTAGQGVFF

J gene: TRBJ2-3
V gene: TRBV7-2
clone size: few
CDR3 protein: CASSPRAGYTDTQYF

J gene: TRBJ2-2
V gene: TRBV7-2
clone size: -
CDR3 protein: CASSPLAGGDTGELFF

J gene: TRBJ1-2
V gene: TRBV6-5
clone size: few
CDR3 protein: CASRTVPNYGYTF

J gene: TRBJ2-1
V gene: TRBV4-3
clone size: many
CDR3 protein: CASREEGLTLLF

J gene: TRBJ2-3
V gene: TRBV4-2
clone size: many
CDR3 protein: CASSQDPGTSGFTDTQYF

J gene: TRBJ1-2
V gene: TRBV7-9
clone size: -
CDR3 protein: CASSFDRGPANYGYTF

J gene: TRBJ2-5
V gene: TRBV5-1
clone size: few
CDR3 protein: CASSSRPRGQGFQETQYF